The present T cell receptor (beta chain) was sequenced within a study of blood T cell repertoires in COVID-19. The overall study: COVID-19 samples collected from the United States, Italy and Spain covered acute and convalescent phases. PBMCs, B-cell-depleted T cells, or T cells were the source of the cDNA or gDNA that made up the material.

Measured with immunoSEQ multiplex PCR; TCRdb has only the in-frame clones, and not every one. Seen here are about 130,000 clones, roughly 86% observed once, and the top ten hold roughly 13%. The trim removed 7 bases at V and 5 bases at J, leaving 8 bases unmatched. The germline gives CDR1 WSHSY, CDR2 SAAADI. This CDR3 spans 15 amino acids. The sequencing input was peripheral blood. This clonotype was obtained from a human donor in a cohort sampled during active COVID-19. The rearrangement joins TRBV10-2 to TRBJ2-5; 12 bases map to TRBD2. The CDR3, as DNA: TGCGCCAGCAACCCTAGCGGGGGGGCTGTGGAGACCCAGTACTTC. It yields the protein CASNPSGGAVETQYF.